This TCR beta chain was sequenced for a study of control samples from healthy donors and cancer patients. Repertoires were generated with immunoSEQ multiplex PCR, while TCRdb's copy carries only in-frame clones and drops some. The repertoire has a few hundred thousand clones, about 93% of them found once; the top ten carry just under 6.5%. Trimming cost V 0 bases and J 7 bases, with 10 bases left between them. The CDR3 runs to 15 residues. Germline loops: CDR1 LGHNA, CDR2 YSLEER. The chain couples TRBV4-3 to TRBJ1-6; no clear D. Sequences were obtained from PBMCs. This clonotype was obtained from a man in his forties or fifties with head and neck cancer. The CDR3 bases are TGCGCCAGCAGCCAAGATCGGCAGCCGAATTCACCCCTCCACTTT. Its translation is CASSQDRQPNSPLHF.